The 10 T cell receptor beta chains reported below all come from one sample, sequenced in a study of CD8 T cells in ankylosing spondylitis. TCRdb processed the 5' RACE reads anew with MiXCR; each CDR3 protein has one entry. The data show about 130,000 distinct CDR3 sequences, roughly 13% seen once. What was sequenced was blood, either unsorted or a sorted T cell fraction (not recorded which). The receptors come from a female donor with ankylosing spondylitis or in good health (not recorded which).

This sequence joins TRBV20-1 and TRBJ2-1; 8 bases agree with TRBD1. Germline CDR1 and CDR2: DFQATT and SNEGSKA (reference sequence). After removal of 0 bases from V and 7 bases from J, the junction contained 2 bases not matched to a gene. The CDR3 extends over 13 amino acids. CDR3 residues: CSAREDRANEQFF. As DNA, the CDR3 is TGCAGTGCTAGAGAGGACAGGGCAAATGAGCAGTTCTTC.

About this clonotype itself: Since a much larger clone is just one base distant, this may be a read error. Because it lacks the conserved phenylalanine or tryptophan at the end, this CDR3 is likely a read error. The chain carries TRBV3-1 and TRBJ1-2, with TRBD1 identical over 7 bases. Germline V lookup: CDR1 LGHDT, CDR2 YNNKEL (reference sequence). The CDR3 runs 15 residues. V lost 2 bases and J lost 2; bases outside the gene matches: 5. This chain's CDR3 is CASSQRDSKNYGYTL. CDR3 DNA sequence: TGTGCCAGCAGCCAAAGGGACAGCAAAAACTATGGCTACACCTTG.

By proportion, this clonotype is medium-sized (0.01 to 0.1%). CDR3 residues: CASSPLDRNTGELFF. The DNA of the CDR3 is TGCGCCAGCAGCCCACTAGATAGGAACACCGGGGAGCTGTTTTTT. V is TRBV5-1 and J is TRBJ2-2; a possible D gene is TRBD2 (5 bases). Germline V lookup: CDR1 SGHRS, CDR2 YFSETQ. This CDR3 is 15 amino acids long. Trimming pared 4 bases from V and 1 base from J, leaving 11 bases between.

The rearrangement links TRBV28 to TRBJ1-2, with 10 positions matching TRBD1. V was pared by 2 bases and J by 7 bases, with 4 bases of the junction left unmatched. Germline CDR1 and CDR2: MDHEN and SYDVKM. The CDR3 totals 14 residues. CDR3 DNA: TGTGCCAGCAGTTTAAGACAGGGGGCGACTGGCTACACCTTC. Its protein is CASSLRQGATGYTF.

This clonotype appeared many times. The rearrangement links TRBV10-3 to TRBJ2-7; TRBD2 agrees at 8 bases. Per germline, CDR1 ENHRY and CDR2 SYGVKD. Losses at the gene ends were 6 bases for V and 0 bases for J; bases not matched to a gene: 4. The length of the CDR3 is 14 residues. CDR3 protein: CAIRGLVGSYEQYF. CDR3 bases: TGTGCCATCAGGGGACTAGTGGGCTCCTACGAGCAGTACTTC.

This clonotype was detected many times. This chain uses TRBV10-3 with TRBJ2-1, with 10 bases fitting TRBD2. Germline-derived CDR1 and CDR2 are ENHRY and SYGVKD. This CDR3 region has 15 residues. V lost 10 bases and J lost 7; bases outside the gene matches: 13. Here the CDR3 DNA reads TGTGCCACAGCCCCATACAGCGGGGGGGGTAATGAGCAGTTCTTC. The encoded protein is CATAPYSGGGNEQFF.

This clonotype was seen ten or more times. The J gene is TRBJ2-5, the V gene TRBV6-1; unclear D gene. Per germline, CDR1 MNHNS and CDR2 SASEGT. This CDR3 is 13 amino acids long. Trimming removed 7 bases from V and 7 bases from J, with 16 bases in between. The CDR3 loop reads CASTYALEGTQYF. The CDR3 coding sequence is TGTGCCAGCACCTACGCTTTAGAAGGGACCCAGTACTTC.

The chain recombines TRBV20-1 with TRBJ2-7, with 10 bases lining up with TRBD2. Germline CDR1 and CDR2: DFQATT and SNEGSKA (reference sequence). This CDR3 spans 15 amino acids. V was pared by 3 bases and J by 3 bases, with 8 bases of the junction left unmatched. CDR3 amino acids: CSASGAGGHDYEQYF. As DNA, the CDR3 is TGCAGTGCTAGTGGAGCGGGGGGGCACGACTACGAGCAGTACTTC.

This clonotype was picked up many times. The chain links TRBV12-3 or TRBV12-4 to TRBJ2-2; D unclear. V was cut by 2 bases and J by 1 base, with 8 bases left in between. The CDR3 totals 15 residues. The chain's CDR3 is CASSLSPRNTGELFF. CDR3 nucleotides: TGTGCCAGCAGTTTATCTCCCAGGAACACCGGGGAGCTGTTTTTT.

The genes are TRBV19 and TRBJ1-2; weak D call: TRBD1 (5 bases). This CDR3 contains 11 residues. Trimming removed 4 bases from V and 9 bases from J, with 9 bases in between. Germline CDR1 and CDR2: LNHDA and SQIVND (reference sequence). Here the CDR3 DNA reads TGTGCCAGTAGTAGGGGGGGTCGCTACACCTTC. As protein: CASSRGGRYTF.